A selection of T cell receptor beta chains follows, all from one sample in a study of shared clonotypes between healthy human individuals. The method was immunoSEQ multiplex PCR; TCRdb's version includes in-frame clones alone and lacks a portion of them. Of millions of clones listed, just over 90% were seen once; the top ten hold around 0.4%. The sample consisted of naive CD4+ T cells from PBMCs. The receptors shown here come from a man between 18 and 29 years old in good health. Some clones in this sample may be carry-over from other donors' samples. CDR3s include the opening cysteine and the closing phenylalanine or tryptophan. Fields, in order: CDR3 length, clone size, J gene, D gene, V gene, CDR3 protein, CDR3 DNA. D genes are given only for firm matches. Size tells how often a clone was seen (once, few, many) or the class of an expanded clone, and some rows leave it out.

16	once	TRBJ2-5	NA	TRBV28	CASSRSGTQGSETQYF	TGTGCCAGCAGTCGCAGTGGGACCCAGGGGAGCGAGACCCAGTACTTC
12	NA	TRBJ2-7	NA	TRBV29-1	CSVSLGAEEQYF	TGCAGCGTTTCTCTAGGGGCCGAGGAGCAGTACTTC
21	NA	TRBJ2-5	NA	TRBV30	CAWSVMGAQVPQQGNQETQYF	TGTGCCTGGAGTGTAATGGGGGCCCAGGTCCCACAGCAGGGAAATCAAGAGACCCAGTACTTC
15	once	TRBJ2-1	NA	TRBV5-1	CASSLVMSSYNEQFF	TGCGCCAGCAGCTTGGTCATGAGCTCCTACAATGAGCAGTTCTTC
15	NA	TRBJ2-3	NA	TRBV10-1	CASSDLGFGADTQYF	TGCGCCAGCAGTGACTTGGGGTTTGGAGCAGATACGCAGTATTTT
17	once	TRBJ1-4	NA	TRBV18	CASSPPTPRGSNEKLFF	TGTGCCAGCTCACCACCCACACCCCGAGGGTCTAATGAAAAACTGTTTTTT
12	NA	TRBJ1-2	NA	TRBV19	CASIGPIYGYTF	TGTGCCAGTATTGGCCCTATCTATGGCTACACCTTC
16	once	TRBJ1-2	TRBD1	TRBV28	CASRRQGARVTYGYTF	TGTGCCAGCAGGCGACAGGGGGCCCGCGTGACGTATGGCTACACCTTC
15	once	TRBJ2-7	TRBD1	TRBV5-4	CASSQPGDRAYEQYF	TGTGCCAGCAGCCAACCCGGGGACAGAGCCTACGAGCAGTACTTC
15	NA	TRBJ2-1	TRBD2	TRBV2	CASSEVGSGSGEQFF	TGTGCCAGCAGTGAAGTAGGTAGCGGGAGTGGGGAGCAGTTCTTC
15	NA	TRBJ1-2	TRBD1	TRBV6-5	CASSYLTGGNYGYTF	TGTGCCAGCAGTTACCTGACAGGGGGCAACTATGGCTACACCTTC
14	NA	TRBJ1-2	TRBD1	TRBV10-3	CAIRLTGGDYGYTF	TGTGCCATCAGGCTGACAGGGGGCGACTATGGCTACACCTTC
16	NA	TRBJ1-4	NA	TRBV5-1	CASSYQGLETNEKLFF	TGCGCCAGCAGCTACCAGGGCTTGGAGACTAATGAAAAACTGTTTTTT
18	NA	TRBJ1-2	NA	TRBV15	CATSRGTVGPLMDYGYTF	TGTGCCACCAGCAGAGGTACAGTAGGACCCCTCATGGACTATGGCTACACCTTC
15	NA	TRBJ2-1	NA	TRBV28	CATTDGTVSYNEQFF	TGTGCCACTACGGACGGGACGGTCTCCTACAATGAGCAGTTCTTC
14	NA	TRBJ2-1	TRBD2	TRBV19	CASSTSGQGREQFF	TGTGCCAGTAGTACTAGCGGGCAGGGAAGGGAGCAGTTCTTC
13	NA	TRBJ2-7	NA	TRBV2	CASSYTFRDGQYF	TGTGCCAGCAGTTACACCTTCCGGGACGGGCAGTACTTC
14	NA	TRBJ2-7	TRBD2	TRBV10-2	CASRVPSGPYEQYF	TGCGCCAGCAGGGTCCCTAGCGGGCCCTACGAGCAGTACTTC
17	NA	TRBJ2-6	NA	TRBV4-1	CASRGTWEAGGANVLTF	TGCGCCAGCAGAGGGACTTGGGAGGCGGGTGGGGCCAACGTCCTGACTTTC
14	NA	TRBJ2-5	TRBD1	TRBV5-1	CASSRGQGGETQYF	TGCGCCAGCAGCCGAGGACAGGGTGGGGAGACCCAGTACTTC
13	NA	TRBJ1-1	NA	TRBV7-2	CASSGPQGSEAFF	TGTGCCAGCAGCGGACCACAGGGATCTGAAGCTTTCTTT
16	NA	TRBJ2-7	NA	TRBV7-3	CASSPNLHGPNYEQYF	TGTGCCAGCAGCCCTAATCTCCACGGGCCTAACTACGAGCAGTACTTC
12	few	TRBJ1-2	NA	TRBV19	CASSQVNGGYTF	TGTGCCAGTAGTCAAGTGAATGGCGGCTACACCTTC
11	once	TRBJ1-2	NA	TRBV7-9	CASSLDNGYTF	TGTGCCAGCAGCCTAGATAATGGCTACACCTTC
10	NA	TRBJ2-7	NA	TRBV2	CASSEYEQYF	TGTGCCAGCAGTGAATACGAGCAGTACTTC
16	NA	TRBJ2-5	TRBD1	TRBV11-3	CASSLGTRDSQETQYF	TGTGCCAGCAGCTTGGGGACCCGGGACAGCCAAGAGACCCAGTACTTC
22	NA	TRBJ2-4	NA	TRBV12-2	CASRHYQPRTRVTLLAKNIQYF	TGTGCAAGTCGCCATTACCAACCGCGGACTCGAGTCACGCTGCTAGCCAAAAACATTCAGTACTTC
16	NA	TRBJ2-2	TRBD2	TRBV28	CASAFTSGRRTGELFF	TGTGCCAGTGCCTTTACTAGCGGGAGGCGCACCGGGGAGCTGTTTTTT
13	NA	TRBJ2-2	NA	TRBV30	CAWSADRGGELFF	TGTGCCTGGAGTGCGGACCGTGGAGGGGAGCTGTTTTTT
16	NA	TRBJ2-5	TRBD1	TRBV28	CASSFRDRGGQETQYF	TGTGCCAGCAGTTTCAGGGACAGGGGAGGGCAAGAGACCCAGTACTTC
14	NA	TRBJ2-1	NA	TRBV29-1	CSARLTPLGNEQFF	TGCAGCGCAAGACTCACACCCCTGGGGAATGAGCAGTTCTTC
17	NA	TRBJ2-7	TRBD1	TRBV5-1	CASSLLGTGHALYEQYF	TGCGCCAGCAGCTTGTTAGGGACAGGACATGCTTTGTACGAGCAGTACTTC
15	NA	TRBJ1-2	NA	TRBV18	CASSPTSGTDYGYTF	TGTGCCAGCTCACCCACCTCCGGGACCGACTATGGCTACACCTTC
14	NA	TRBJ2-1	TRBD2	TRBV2	CASSVLAGEGEQFF	TGTGCCAGCAGTGTTTTAGCGGGAGAAGGTGAGCAGTTCTTC
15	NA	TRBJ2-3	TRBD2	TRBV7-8	CASSRLAGSTDTQYF	TGTGCCAGCAGCCGACTAGCGGGGAGCACAGATACGCAGTATTTT
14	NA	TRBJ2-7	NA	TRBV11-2	CASSFQPETHEQYF	TGTGCCAGCAGCTTTCAGCCCGAGACCCACGAGCAGTACTTC
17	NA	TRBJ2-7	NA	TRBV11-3	CASSLGFRKGSSYEQYF	TGTGCCAGCAGCTTAGGGTTTCGTAAAGGGTCCTCCTACGAGCAGTACTTC
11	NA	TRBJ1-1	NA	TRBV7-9	CASSLRAEAFF	TGTGCCAGCAGCTTACGGGCTGAAGCTTTCTTT
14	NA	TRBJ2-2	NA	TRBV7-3	CASGSSRGTGELFF	TGTGCCAGCGGTTCCTCCCGGGGCACCGGGGAGCTGTTTTTT
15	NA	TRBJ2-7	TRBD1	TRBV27	CASRVRTGVVVEQYF	TGTGCCAGCAGGGTGCGGACAGGGGTGGTGGTAGAGCAGTACTTC
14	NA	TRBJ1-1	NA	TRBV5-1	CASSLDALNTEAFF	TGCGCCAGCAGCTTGGACGCATTGAACACTGAAGCTTTCTTT